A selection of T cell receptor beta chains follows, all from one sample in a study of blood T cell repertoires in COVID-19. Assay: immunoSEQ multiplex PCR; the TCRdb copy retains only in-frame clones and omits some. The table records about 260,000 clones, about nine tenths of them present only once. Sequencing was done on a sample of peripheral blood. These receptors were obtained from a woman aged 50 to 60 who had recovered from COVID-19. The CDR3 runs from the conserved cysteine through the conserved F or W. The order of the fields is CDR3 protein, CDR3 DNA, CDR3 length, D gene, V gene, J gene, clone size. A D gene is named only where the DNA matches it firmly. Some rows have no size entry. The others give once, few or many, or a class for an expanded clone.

CASSVPGQANTEAFF	TGTGCCAGCAGCGTCCCGGGACAAGCTAACACTGAAGCTTTCTTT	15	-	TRBV5-6	TRBJ1-1	once
CASRQTGRYEQYF	TGTGCCAGCAGACAGACAGGGAGGTACGAGCAGTACTTC	13	-	TRBV12-3/TRBV12-4	TRBJ2-7	-
CASSIETGAYSNQPQHF	TGTGCCAGTAGTATAGAAACAGGGGCTTATAGCAATCAGCCCCAGCATTTT	17	TRBD1	TRBV19	TRBJ1-5	-
CASSYTGRTEAFF	TGTGCCAGCAGTTACACAGGGCGGACTGAAGCTTTCTTT	13	-	TRBV7-2	TRBJ1-1	-
CASSGRQGMSEAFF	TGTGCCAGCAGTGGAAGACAGGGGATGAGTGAAGCTTTCTTT	14	TRBD1	TRBV27	TRBJ1-1	once
CASSSTLTGGSPLHF	TGTGCCAGCAGCTCGACCCTCACAGGGGGTTCACCCCTCCACTTT	15	TRBD1	TRBV7-2	TRBJ1-6	many
CASHRQGTGAYEQYF	TGTGCCAGCCACCGCCAGGGGACAGGAGCCTACGAGCAGTACTTC	15	TRBD1	TRBV6-5	TRBJ2-7	-
CAGTGGAISSYNEQFF	TGTGCCGGGACAGGGGGCGCGATCTCTTCCTACAATGAGCAGTTCTTC	16	TRBD1	TRBV9	TRBJ2-1	-
CASSSIYQGGYTF	TGTGCCAGTAGTAGTATTTATCAGGGTGGCTACACCTTC	13	-	TRBV19	TRBJ1-2	-
CASSLGAGKTPENYGYTF	TGTGCCAGCAGCTTAGGGGCGGGGAAGACTCCAGAAAACTATGGCTACACCTTC	18	-	TRBV7-9	TRBJ1-2	-
CASSPWTGNTEAFF	TGTGCCAGCAGCCCCTGGACAGGGAACACTGAAGCTTTCTTT	14	TRBD1	TRBV7-9	TRBJ1-1	-
CASQRGGYGYTF	TGTGCCAGCCAGCGGGGCGGCTATGGCTACACCTTC	12	-	TRBV9	TRBJ1-2	-
CASSPPSHRAYHGYTF	TGTGCCAGCAGTCCCCCTTCCCACAGGGCCTACCATGGCTACACCTTC	16	-	TRBV6-7	TRBJ1-2	-
CASSPRLAGASNEQFF	TGTGCCAGCAGCCCGAGACTAGCGGGGGCGTCCAATGAGCAGTTCTTC	16	TRBD2	TRBV7-9	TRBJ2-1	-